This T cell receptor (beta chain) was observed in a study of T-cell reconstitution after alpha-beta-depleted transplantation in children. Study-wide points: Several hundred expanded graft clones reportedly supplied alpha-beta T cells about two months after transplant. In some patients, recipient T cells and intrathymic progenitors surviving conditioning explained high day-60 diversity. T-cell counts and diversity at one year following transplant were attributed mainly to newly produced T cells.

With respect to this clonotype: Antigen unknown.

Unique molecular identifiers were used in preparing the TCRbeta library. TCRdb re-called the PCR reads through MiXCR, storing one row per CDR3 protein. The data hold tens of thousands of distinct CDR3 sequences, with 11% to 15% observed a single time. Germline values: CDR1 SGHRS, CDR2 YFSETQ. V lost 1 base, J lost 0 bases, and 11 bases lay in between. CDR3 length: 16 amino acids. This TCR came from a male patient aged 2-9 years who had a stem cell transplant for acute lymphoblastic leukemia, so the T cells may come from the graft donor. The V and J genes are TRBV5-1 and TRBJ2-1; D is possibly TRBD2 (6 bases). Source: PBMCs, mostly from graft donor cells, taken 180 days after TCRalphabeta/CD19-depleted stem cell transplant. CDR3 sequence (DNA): TGCGCCAGCAGCTTGTCCCGGGAGAGCTCCTACAATGAGCAGTTCTTC. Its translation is CASSLSRESSYNEQFF.